This is a list of T cell receptor beta chains from one sample in a study of cytomegalovirus exposure and HLA in healthy donors. TCRdb keeps only in-frame clones here, not all; method: immunoSEQ multiplex PCR. Of some 110,000 clones in the sample, 80% to 90% are singletons; the top ten hold less than 1.1%. The sequencing sample was made of PBMCs. The receptor set was obtained from a woman in her 30s in good health and CMV-seronegative. The CDR3 runs from the conserved cysteine through the conserved F or W. A D gene is named only where the DNA matches it firmly. Clone size appears in some rows only: once, few, many, or a class for an expanded clone.

j_call d_call v_call clone_size cdr3_nt cdr3_aa
TRBJ1-6 - TRBV10-3 - TGTGCCATCAGCCTGTCTCACGGGGACTATAATTCACCCCTCCACTTT CAISLSHGDYNSPLHF
TRBJ2-7 TRBD2 TRBV5-1 - TGCGCCAGCAGCGTGACTAGCGGCTTAAGCTCCTACGAGCAGTACTTC CASSVTSGLSSYEQYF
TRBJ2-7 - TRBV7-2 few TGTGCCAGCAGCTTAAGCGGTTACGAGCAGTACTTC CASSLSGYEQYF
TRBJ1-1 - TRBV5-1 once TGCGCCAGCAACGAGGCCGGGGTAAGAAACACTGAAGCTTTCTTT CASNEAGVRNTEAFF
TRBJ2-7 TRBD1 TRBV19 - TGTGCCAGTAGTAAAGCTGGGACAGGCTCCCTCGAGCAGTACTTC CASSKAGTGSLEQYF
TRBJ2-7 TRBD2 TRBV7-9 - TGTGCCAGCAGCCGCCGTGGTGGACTAGCGGGAGGCGAGCAGTACTTC CASSRRGGLAGGEQYF
TRBJ1-1 TRBD1 TRBV18 - TGTGCCAGCTCACCCCCAGGGGGCCGGGCTGAAGCTTTCTTT CASSPPGGRAEAFF
TRBJ1-2 - TRBV29-1 - TGCAGCGTTACCTTCAACAGGGTTGGCTACACCTTC CSVTFNRVGYTF
TRBJ1-1 - TRBV6-1 - TGTGCCAGCAGGTACAGGCTTTATGCTGAAGCTTTCTTT CASRYRLYAEAFF
TRBJ2-5 - TRBV18 - TGTGCCAGCTCACCACCGGAGGCTAGAGAAGAGACCCAGTACTTC CASSPPEAREETQYF
TRBJ1-5 TRBD1 TRBV19 - TGTGCCAGTAGTATAGGGACAGGGGGTTTTCAGCCCCAGCATTTT CASSIGTGGFQPQHF
TRBJ1-4 TRBD1 TRBV5-1 - TGCGCCAGCAGTCTCCAGGGGGCAACTAATGAAAAACTGTTTTTT CASSLQGATNEKLFF
TRBJ2-1 TRBD2 TRBV19 - TGTGCCAGTAGTGCACGGACTAGCGGGAGTCTCTACAATGAGCAGTTCTTC CASSARTSGSLYNEQFF
TRBJ1-5 TRBD1 TRBV19 - TGTGCCAGTAGATGGGACAGGGGAAGCAATCAGCCCCAGCATTTT CASRWDRGSNQPQHF